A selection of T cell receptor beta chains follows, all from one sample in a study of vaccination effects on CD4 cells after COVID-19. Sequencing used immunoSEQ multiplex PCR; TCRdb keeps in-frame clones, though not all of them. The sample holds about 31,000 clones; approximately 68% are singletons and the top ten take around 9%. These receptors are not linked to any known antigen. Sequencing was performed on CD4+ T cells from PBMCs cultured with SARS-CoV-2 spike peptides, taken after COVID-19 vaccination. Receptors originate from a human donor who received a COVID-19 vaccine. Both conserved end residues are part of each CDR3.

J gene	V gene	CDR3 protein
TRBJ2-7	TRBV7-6	CASSSKRLAGYEQYF
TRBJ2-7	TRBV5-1	CASSSQGEQYF
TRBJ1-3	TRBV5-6	CASGRASGNTIYF
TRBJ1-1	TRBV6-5	CASLDREPTEAFF
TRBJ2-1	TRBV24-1	CATSDLGQGENNEQFF
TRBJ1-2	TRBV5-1	CASSLSAGRYGYTF
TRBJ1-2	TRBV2	CASSVEGYGYTF
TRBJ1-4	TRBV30	CAWSVGGSGEKLFF
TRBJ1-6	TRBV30	CAWSVQGGGSPLHF
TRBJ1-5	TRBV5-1	CASSPGGPSNQPQHF
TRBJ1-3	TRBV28	CASSLFPSSGNTIYF
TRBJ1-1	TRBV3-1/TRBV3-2	CASSQDLPNTEAFF
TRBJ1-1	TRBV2	CASSDFGGRAEAFF
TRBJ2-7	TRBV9	CASSPRGGSHEQYF